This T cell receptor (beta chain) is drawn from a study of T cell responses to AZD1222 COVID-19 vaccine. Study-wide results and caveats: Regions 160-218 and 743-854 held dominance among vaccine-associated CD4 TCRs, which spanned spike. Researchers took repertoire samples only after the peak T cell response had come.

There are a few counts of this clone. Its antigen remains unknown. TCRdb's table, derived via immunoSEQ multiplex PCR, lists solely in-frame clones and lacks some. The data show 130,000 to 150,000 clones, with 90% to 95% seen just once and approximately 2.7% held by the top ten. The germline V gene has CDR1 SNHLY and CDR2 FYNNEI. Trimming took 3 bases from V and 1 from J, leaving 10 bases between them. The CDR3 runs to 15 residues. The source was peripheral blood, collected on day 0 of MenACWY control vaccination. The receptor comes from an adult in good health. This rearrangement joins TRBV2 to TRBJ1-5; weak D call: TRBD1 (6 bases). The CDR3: CASSDQGISNQPQHF. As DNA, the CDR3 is TGTGCCAGCAGTGACCAGGGGATCAGCAATCAGCCCCAGCATTTT.